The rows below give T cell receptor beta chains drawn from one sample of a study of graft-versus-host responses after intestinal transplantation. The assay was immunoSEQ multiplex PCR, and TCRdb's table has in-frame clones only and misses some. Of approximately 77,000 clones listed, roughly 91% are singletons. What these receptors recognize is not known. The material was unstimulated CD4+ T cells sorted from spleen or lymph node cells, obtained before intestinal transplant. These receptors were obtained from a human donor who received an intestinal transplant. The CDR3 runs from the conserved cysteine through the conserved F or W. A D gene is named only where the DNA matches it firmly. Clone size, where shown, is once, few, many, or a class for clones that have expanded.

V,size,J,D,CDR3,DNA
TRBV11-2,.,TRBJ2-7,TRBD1,CASSSYRGSYEQYF,TGTGCCAGCAGCTCTTACAGGGGGTCCTACGAGCAGTACTTC
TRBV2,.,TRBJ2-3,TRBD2,CASKGSAGTSGLGTDTQYF,TGTGCCAGCAAGGGGTCAGCCGGGACTAGCGGATTGGGCACAGATACGCAGTATTTT
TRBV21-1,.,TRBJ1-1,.,CASKERGTEAFF,TGTGCCAGCAAGGAGCGAGGGACTGAAGCTTTCTTT
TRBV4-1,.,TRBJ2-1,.,CASSQDEWLRGYNEQFF,TGCGCCAGCAGCCAAGATGAGTGGTTAAGGGGCTACAATGAGCAGTTCTTC
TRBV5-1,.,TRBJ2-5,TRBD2,CASSPQRGSQETQYF,TGCGCCAGCAGCCCGCAGCGGGGGAGTCAAGAGACCCAGTACTTC
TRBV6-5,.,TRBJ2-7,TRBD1,CASSDTGDTYEQYF,TGTGCCAGCAGTGATACAGGGGACACATACGAGCAGTACTTC
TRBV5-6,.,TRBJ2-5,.,CASSILTGRRGETQYF,TGTGCCAGCAGCATTTTGACAGGCCGGAGAGGAGAGACCCAGTACTTC
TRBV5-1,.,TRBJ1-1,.,CASRPTSEAEAFF,TGCGCCAGCAGACCGACTTCGGAGGCTGAAGCTTTCTTT
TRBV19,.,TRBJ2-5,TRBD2,CASRAGAGQETQYF,TGTGCCAGTCGGGCGGGAGCTGGCCAAGAGACCCAGTACTTC
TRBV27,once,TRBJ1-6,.,CASSPQGSYNSPLHF,TGTGCCAGCAGTCCCCAGGGCTCCTATAATTCACCCCTCCACTTT
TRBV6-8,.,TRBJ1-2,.,CARGPRGDYGYTF,TGTGCCAGAGGCCCCAGGGGAGACTATGGCTACACCTTC
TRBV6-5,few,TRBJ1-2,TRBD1,CASSSQGASGYGYTF,TGTGCCAGCAGTAGTCAGGGGGCGTCCGGCTATGGCTACACCTTC
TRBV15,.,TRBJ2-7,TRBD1,CATSREPQGGYFDEQYF,TGTGCCACCAGCAGAGAACCCCAAGGGGGCTATTTCGACGAGCAGTACTTC
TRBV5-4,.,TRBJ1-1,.,CASSATEGGTEAFF,TGTGCCAGCAGCGCGACTGAGGGTGGCACTGAAGCTTTCTTT
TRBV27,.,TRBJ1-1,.,CASSLYGEEAFF,TGTGCCAGCAGTTTATACGGGGAAGAAGCTTTCTTT
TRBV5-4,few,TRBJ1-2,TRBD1,CASSSGTEGDGYTF,TGTGCCAGCAGCTCCGGGACAGAAGGGGATGGCTACACCTTC
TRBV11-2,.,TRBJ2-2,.,CASSYGGGTGELFF,TGTGCCAGCAGCTACGGAGGAGGCACCGGGGAGCTGTTTTTT
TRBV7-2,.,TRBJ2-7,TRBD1,CASSRDRGSYEQYF,TGTGCCAGCAGCCGAGACAGGGGATCCTACGAGCAGTACTTC
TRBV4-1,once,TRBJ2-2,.,CASSQFSNTGELFF,TGCGCCAGCAGCCAGTTCTCGAACACCGGGGAGCTGTTTTTT
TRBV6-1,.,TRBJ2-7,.,CASSEEAVSSYEQYF,TGTGCCAGCAGTGAAGAGGCGGTAAGCTCCTACGAGCAGTACTTC
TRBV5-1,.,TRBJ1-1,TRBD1,CASSLGQGANEAFF,TGCGCCAGCAGCCTCGGACAGGGGGCGAATGAAGCTTTCTTT
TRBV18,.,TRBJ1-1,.,CASSPLGGETAEAFF,TGTGCCAGCTCACCACTGGGAGGGGAGACAGCCGAAGCTTTCTTT
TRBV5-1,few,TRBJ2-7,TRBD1,CASSWGRDRGYEQYF,TGCGCCAGCAGCTGGGGCCGGGACAGGGGCTACGAGCAGTACTTC
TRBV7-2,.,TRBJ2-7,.,CASSLDIISYEQYF,TGTGCCAGCAGCTTAGACATCATCTCCTACGAGCAGTACTTC
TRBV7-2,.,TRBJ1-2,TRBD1,CASSADRGSYGYTF,TGTGCCAGCAGCGCGGACAGGGGTTCCTATGGCTACACCTTC
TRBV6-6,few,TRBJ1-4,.,CASSYGQGSEKLFF,TGTGCCAGCAGTTACGGGCAGGGTAGCGAAAAACTGTTTTTT
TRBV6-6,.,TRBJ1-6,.,CASSYSIRDTLPLHF,TGTGCCAGCAGTTACTCTATACGGGACACTTTACCCCTCCACTTT
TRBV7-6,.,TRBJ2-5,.,CASSFGREETQYF,TGTGCCAGCAGCTTCGGCCGGGAAGAGACCCAGTACTTC
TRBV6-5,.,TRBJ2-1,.,CASSYQGRSGNEQFF,TGTGCCAGCAGTTATCAGGGGCGGTCGGGGAATGAGCAGTTCTTC
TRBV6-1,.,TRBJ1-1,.,CASVAQMNTEAFF,TGTGCCAGCGTAGCCCAGATGAACACTGAAGCTTTCTTT
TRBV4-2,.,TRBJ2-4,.,CASSQRTGEDIQYF,TGTGCCAGCAGCCAGAGGACGGGGGAGGACATTCAGTACTTC
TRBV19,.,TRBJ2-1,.,CASSIERGSEQFF,TGTGCCAGTAGTATAGAGAGGGGGTCCGAGCAGTTCTTC
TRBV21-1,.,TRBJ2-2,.,CASREASAGELFF,TGTGCCAGCCGGGAGGCGTCGGCCGGGGAGCTGTTTTTT
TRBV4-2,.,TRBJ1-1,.,CASSQAGSNTEAFF,TGTGCCAGCAGCCAAGCAGGGTCGAACACTGAAGCTTTCTTT
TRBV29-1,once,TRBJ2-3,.,CSVEGRRTDTQYF,TGCAGCGTTGAAGGGAGGCGAACAGATACGCAGTATTTT
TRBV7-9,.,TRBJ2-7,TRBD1,CASREGQGTYEQYF,TGTGCCTCCAGGGAGGGACAGGGCACCTACGAGCAGTACTTC
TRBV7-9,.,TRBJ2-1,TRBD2,CASTLGLAGGPILNEQFF,TGTGCCAGCACCCTGGGACTAGCGGGAGGGCCGATCCTAAATGAGCAGTTCTTC
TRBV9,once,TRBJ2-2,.,CASSAPEESGELFF,TGTGCCAGCAGCGCCCCCGAGGAGTCGGGGGAGCTGTTTTTT
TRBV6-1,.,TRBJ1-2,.,CASSEARTGGYTF,TGTGCCAGCAGTGAAGCGAGGACGGGGGGCTACACCTTC
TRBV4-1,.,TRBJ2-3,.,CASSQEGGRGTDTQYF,TGCGCCAGCAGCCAAGAGGGGGGGCGAGGGACAGATACGCAGTATTTT
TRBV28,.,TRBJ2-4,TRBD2,CASSLDGLANIQYF,TGTGCCAGCAGTCTGGATGGACTAGCTAACATTCAGTACTTC
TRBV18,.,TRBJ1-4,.,CASSPAGTNEKLFF,TGTGCCAGCTCACCAGCCGGGACTAATGAAAAACTGTTTTTT
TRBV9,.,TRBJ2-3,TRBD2,CASSPTGLAGGPIGNTQYF,TGTGCCAGCAGCCCCACCGGACTAGCGGGAGGGCCGATTGGAAATACGCAGTATTTT
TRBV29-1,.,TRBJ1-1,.,CSALQQGEPLNTEAFF,TGCAGCGCCCTCCAACAGGGTGAGCCCTTGAACACTGAAGCTTTCTTT
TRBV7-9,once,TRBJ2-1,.,CASSLAGAYNEQFF,TGTGCCAGCAGCTTAGCGGGAGCCTACAATGAGCAGTTCTTC
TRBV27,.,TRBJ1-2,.,CASAFAGGYGYTF,TGTGCCAGCGCCTTCGCGGGTGGCTATGGCTACACCTTC
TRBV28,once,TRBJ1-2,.,CASSSGSLYGYTF,TGTGCCAGCAGTTCGGGATCGTTATATGGCTACACCTTC
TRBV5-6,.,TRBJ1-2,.,CASSIAGNDGGYTF,TGTGCCAGCAGCATTGCCGGGAACGATGGAGGCTACACCTTC
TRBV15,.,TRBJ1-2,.,CATSREAGNYGYTF,TGTGCCACCAGCAGAGAGGCAGGCAACTATGGCTACACCTTC
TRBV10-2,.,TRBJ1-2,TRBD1,CASSERGQGSNYGYTF,TGCGCCAGCAGTGAGAGGGGACAGGGGTCGAACTATGGCTACACCTTC
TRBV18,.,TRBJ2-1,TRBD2,CASSVGSGVVPEQFF,TGTGCCAGCTCCGTAGGTAGCGGGGTGGTTCCCGAGCAGTTCTTC
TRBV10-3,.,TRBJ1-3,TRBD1,CATATGGVLSGNTIYF,TGTGCCACCGCGACAGGGGGCGTCCTGTCTGGAAACACCATATATTTT
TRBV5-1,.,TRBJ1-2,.,CASFETAGSYGYTF,TGCGCCAGCTTCGAAACCGCCGGTTCCTATGGCTACACCTTC
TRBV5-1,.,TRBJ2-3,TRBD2,CASSWTSGGPVDTQYF,TGCGCCAGCAGTTGGACTAGCGGGGGGCCGGTAGATACGCAGTATTTT
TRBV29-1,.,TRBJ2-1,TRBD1,CSLRQGSTTYNEQFF,TGCAGCCTCCGACAGGGGTCAACAACCTACAATGAGCAGTTCTTC